This T cell receptor beta chain was documented in a study of type 1 regulatory T cells. The overall study: This in vitro CD4 product, T-allo10, is enriched for Tr1 cells and alloantigen-specific.

TCRdb fed the reads into MiXCR, producing one record per CDR3 protein. The sample has about 97,000 distinct CDR3 sequences; 31% are singletons. Germline CDR1 is DFQATT and CDR2 is SNEGSKA (reference sequence). The CDR3 has 14 amino acids. The V and J ends lost 4 bases and 0 bases respectively, with 9 bases between them. The rearrangement uses TRBV20-1 and TRBJ1-4; no definite D call. The TCR comes from a human donor in good health. Sequenced material: CD4+ T cells, either the whole sample or a sorted fraction (not recorded which). The CDR3 reads CSATGRATNEKLFF. CDR3 coding DNA: TGCAGTGCTACTGGCCGTGCAACTAATGAAAAACTGTTTTTT.